This TCR beta chain was sequenced in a study of cytomegalovirus exposure and HLA in healthy donors. Primers included in the PCR were 60 Vbeta and 13 Jbeta primers. The table came from immunoSEQ multiplex PCR; TCRdb's copy has only in-frame clones and leaves some out. The sample has 250,000 to 350,000 clones; 75% to 90% are singletons. After removal of 6 bases from V and 7 bases from J, the junction contained 10 bases not matched to a gene. Looked up from germline, CDR1 is MDHEN and CDR2 is SYDVKM. The CDR3 extends over 14 amino acids. With regard to this clone: The antigen is undetermined.

Findings of the study overall: Only CMV serostatus was available as immune exposure information.

V and J are TRBV28 and TRBJ1-1; 8 nucleotides agree with TRBD1. This TCR was recovered from a middle-aged man in good health and CMV-seropositive. Input material: PBMCs. The CDR3 loop is CASRLDRVRLEAFF. The CDR3 bases are TGTGCCAGCAGATTGGACAGGGTCCGGCTTGAAGCTTTCTTT.